This TCR beta chain emerged from a study of T cells in Graves' hyperthyroidism and ophthalmopathy. The sample holds a few counts of this clonotype. The antigen remains undetermined. Study-level findings and limits: Blood also contained most expanded thyroid clonotypes above 0.001. Median prediction lead before ophthalmopathy onset was 6.5 months with the model.

If no ophthalmopathy progression occurred within 18 months, Graves' hyperthyroidism was stable. Disease duration under 2 months; hyperthyroidism patients were aged 18 to 65. V gave up 4 bases and J gave up 3 bases, with 7 bases separating them. Germline V gene sequence: CDR1 MNHEY, CDR2 SVGEGT. The CDR3 consists of 12 residues. RNA transcripts were the template for amplifying TCR beta CDR3 regions. The HTBI primer set drove a first-round RT-PCR of the TCR CDR3. A single record per CDR3 protein comes from TCRdb applying MiXCR to the multiplex PCR reads. In the table there are 250,000 to 350,000 distinct CDR3 sequences, around 17% of which are singletons.

This chain uses TRBV6-2 or TRBV6-3 with TRBJ2-7; D is undetermined. Source material: blood. This receptor was obtained from a man aged 25 to 40 with Graves' hyperthyroidism. The DNA for the CDR3 is TGTGCCAGCAGTTCTTGGAACTACGAGCAGTACTTC. Translated, it gives CASSSWNYEQYF.